The source of this T cell receptor beta chain is a study of blood T cell repertoires in COVID-19. Background on the study: Acute-phase and convalescent COVID-19 samples originated in the United States, Italy and Spain. The analysed material was cDNA or gDNA that came from T cells, B-cell-depleted T cells, or PBMCs.

The CDR3 has 15 amino acids. Germline CDR1 is MNHEY and CDR2 is SVGAGI. V shed 0 bases, J shed 8 bases, and the junction held 7 bases outside the gene matches. In the authors' workflow: Nucleated cell number was recorded as an estimate derived from reference gene primer amplification. The method was immunoSEQ multiplex PCR; TCRdb's version includes in-frame clones alone and lacks a portion of them. V, J and clone size derive from that table, while D and trimming were established from the DNA sequence. The data hold 150,000 to 200,000 clones, with 70% to 85% observed a single time. The sequence was collected from a woman of 80 years or more with acute or convalescent COVID-19. The sequenced material came from peripheral blood. This chain joins TRBV6-5 and TRBJ2-1; 7 positions match TRBD2. The chain's CDR3 is CASSYSQRGKDEQFF. CDR3 coding DNA: TGTGCCAGCAGTTACTCGCAGCGGGGTAAAGATGAGCAGTTCTTC.